The 12 T cell receptor beta chains given below trace back to one sample, sequenced in a study of T cell responses to AZD1222 COVID-19 vaccine. Assay: immunoSEQ multiplex PCR; the TCRdb copy retains only in-frame clones and omits some. The sample lists about 120,000 clones; about 87% were seen once. Specimen: peripheral blood, collected on day 0 of AZD1222 vaccination. The receptors were sampled from an adult in good health.

This clone was recorded a few times. V usage is TRBV5-6 and J usage is TRBJ1-2, with D possibly matching TRBD1 (5 bases). This CDR3 region has 12 residues. The germline V gene has CDR1 SGHDT and CDR2 YYEEEE. Trimming cost V 4 bases and J 4 bases, with 8 bases left between them. CDR3 region: CASSGGVYGYTF. Here the CDR3 DNA reads TGTGCCAGCAGCGGAGGGGTCTATGGCTACACCTTC.

The chain employs TRBV7-3 and TRBJ2-3; the match to TRBD2 covers 9 bases. The germline gives CDR1 SGHTA, CDR2 FQGTGA. Losses at the gene ends were 2 bases for V and 8 bases for J; bases not matched to a gene: 5. The CDR3 runs to 14 residues. The CDR3 DNA is TGTGCCAGCAGCTTAGCGGGAGGGCTGAGTACGCAGTATTTT. Translating it yields CASSLAGGLSTQYF.

The J gene is TRBJ1-1, the V gene TRBV3-1 (or the pseudogene TRBV3-2); perhaps TRBD1 as D (5 bases). Per the germline V gene, CDR1 is LGHDT and CDR2 is YNNKEL (reference sequence). Between the trimmed V and J ends, which lost 4 bases and 10 bases, there was a span of 10 bases. The CDR3 contains 11 residues. This chain's CDR3 is CASSLGPLAFF. The CDR3 nucleotides are TGTGCCAGCAGCCTGGGACCATTAGCTTTCTTT.

The J gene is TRBJ1-5, the V gene TRBV7-2; D is undetermined. CDR3 length equals 14 residues. CDR1 and CDR2 from the germline V gene are SGHTA and FQGNSA. The V end was cut by 5 bases, the J end by 9 bases, with 17 bases between. The chain's CDR3 is CASSPFMGDRPQHF. The CDR3 nucleotides are TGTGCCAGCAGCCCTTTCATGGGCGACCGGCCCCAGCATTTT.

The chain links TRBV18 to TRBJ2-3; a weak D match, TRBD1 (5 bases). CDR1 KGHSH and CDR2 LQKENI come from the germline V gene. V gave up 2 bases and J gave up 0 bases, with 9 bases separating them. The CDR3 is 15 residues long. The CDR3, as DNA: TGTGCCAGCTCACCAAAAAAGGGGAGCACAGATACGCAGTATTTT. This codes for CASSPKKGSTDTQYF.

The rearrangement joins TRBV21-1 to TRBJ1-1. TRBV21-1 is reported as a pseudogene. The CDR3 runs 14 residues. The DNA of the CDR3 is TGTGCCAGAGATTCCGGGGTAGAAACCACTGAAGCTTTCTTT. It is translated as CARDSGVETTEAFF.

This clone was seen repeatedly, ten times or more. The chain couples TRBV4-1 to TRBJ1-6; no definite D call. The CDR3 is 18 amino acids. Germline V gives CDR1 MGHRA, CDR2 YSYEKL. V was clipped by 0 bases and J by 4 bases, with 16 bases between them. CDR3 nucleotides: TGCGCCAGCAGCCAAGAGTGGGCCCAAGGCGGTTATAATTCACCCCTCCACTTT. Its translation: CASSQEWAQGGYNSPLHF.

The chain uses TRBV5-4 and TRBJ2-2, with D possibly being TRBD1 (5 bases). From germline, CDR1 is SGHNT and CDR2 YYREEE (reference sequence). V gave up 0 bases and J gave up 1 base, with 10 bases separating them. The CDR3 consists of 16 residues. The CDR3 DNA reads TGTGCCAGCAGCTTGGCGGCAGGGATGAACACCGGGGAGCTGTTTTTT. Protein: CASSLAAGMNTGELFF.

J is TRBJ2-1 and V is TRBV27; no firm D call. This CDR3 contains 16 residues. Deletions cut 6 bases from V and 0 bases from J, with 15 bases between. Germline V gene sequence: CDR1 MNHEY, CDR2 SMNVEV (reference sequence). The CDR3 loop reads CASRSLSGSSYNEQFF. DNA for the CDR3: TGTGCCAGCAGATCCCTATCGGGCAGCTCCTACAATGAGCAGTTCTTC.

The rearrangement joins TRBV19 to TRBJ1-2; TRBD1 aligns across 7 bases. This CDR3 has 14 amino acids. The V gene's germline CDR1 is LNHDA and CDR2 SQIVND (reference sequence). The junction had 11 bases not matched to a gene; V was cut back by 5 bases and J by 8 bases. CDR3: CASSSPNRGTGYTF. CDR3 bases: TGTGCCAGTAGTTCCCCAAACAGGGGAACAGGCTACACCTTC.

This chain links TRBV27 with TRBJ1-2, with D possibly TRBD1 on 5 matching bases. The CDR3 totals 14 residues. The germline CDR1 and CDR2 sequences are MNHEY and SMNVEV (reference sequence). Trimming removed 3 bases at V and 4 bases at J, with 12 bases between. The CDR3 region has the DNA TGTGCCAGCAGTTTCGGCGGGGACGTCTATGGCTACACCTTC. This translates into CASSFGGDVYGYTF.

The genes are TRBV3-1 (or the pseudogene TRBV3-2) and TRBJ1-2, with D perhaps matching TRBD1 (5 bases). V was cut by 6 bases and J by 0 bases, with 11 bases left in between. The V gene's germline CDR1 is LGHDT and CDR2 YNNKEL (reference sequence). This CDR3 is built from 14 residues. Here the CDR3 reads CASSQPGSNYGYTF. The CDR3 nucleotides are TGTGCCAGCAGTCAGCCAGGGTCTAACTATGGCTACACCTTC.